The rows below give T cell receptor beta chains drawn from one sample of a study of blood T cell repertoires in COVID-19. The data were produced by immunoSEQ multiplex PCR, yet TCRdb's version contains in-frame clones alone and is incomplete. This table has roughly 170,000 clones, 88% appearing once. The sample was peripheral blood. The receptors here all came from a man in his fifties or sixties with acute or convalescent COVID-19. Both conserved end residues are part of each CDR3. D genes are given only for firm matches. The listing skips clone size in some rows; elsewhere it reads once, few, many or a size class.

clone_size j_call v_call d_call cdr3_aa cdr3_nt
- TRBJ2-7 TRBV7-2 - CASFGPGSSELAYEQYF -
- TRBJ1-1 TRBV25-1 - CASSELTTEEAFF TGTGCCAGCAGTGAATTAACCACCGAGGAAGCTTTCTTT
- TRBJ1-2 TRBV19 TRBD1 CASSMRGPGQGHYGYTF TGTGCCAGTAGTATGCGAGGTCCGGGACAGGGGCACTATGGCTACACCTTC
- TRBJ1-5 TRBV6-2/TRBV6-3 TRBD1 CASSYPGTAQPQHF TGTGCCAGCAGTTATCCCGGGACAGCTCAGCCCCAGCATTTT
- TRBJ2-5 TRBV24-1 TRBD1 CATSDSGQGGETQYF TGTGCCACCAGTGATTCCGGACAGGGGGGAGAGACCCAGTACTTC
once TRBJ2-3 TRBV10-3 TRBD1 CAIGTGSTDTQYF TGTGCCATCGGGACAGGAAGCACAGATACGCAGTATTTT
- TRBJ1-2 TRBV19 - CASINTPGFASGYTF TGTGCCAGTATTAACACCCCGGGTTTCGCTTCGGGCTACACCTTC
few TRBJ1-4 TRBV9 TRBD1 CASSVEGTGNEKLFF TGTGCCAGCAGCGTAGAGGGGACAGGGAATGAAAAACTGTTTTTT
- TRBJ1-1 TRBV19 TRBD1 CASTYGQGNTEAFF TGTGCCAGTACCTATGGACAGGGTAACACTGAAGCTTTCTTT
- TRBJ2-3 TRBV9 TRBD2 CASSVRAGGGTDTQYF TGTGCCAGCAGCGTAAGAGCGGGAGGGGGCACAGATACGCAGTATTTT
- TRBJ2-1 TRBV6-2/TRBV6-3 - CASSYPLGEPGNEQFF TGTGCCAGCAGTTATCCCTTAGGCGAGCCGGGCAATGAGCAGTTCTTC
few TRBJ1-1 TRBV2 - CASSEFTGGSTEAFF TGTGCCAGCAGTGAATTTACCGGGGGGTCCACTGAAGCTTTCTTT
- TRBJ1-2 TRBV6-5 - CASSYRRANYGYTF TGTGCCAGCAGTTATAGGAGAGCTAACTATGGCTACACCTTC
- TRBJ2-2 TRBV25-1 - CASGGNTGNTGELFF TGTGCCAGCGGCGGGAATACGGGGAACACCGGGGAGCTGTTTTTT
- TRBJ1-1 TRBV20-1 - CSARASTEAFF TGCAGTGCTAGAGCGAGTACTGAAGCTTTCTTT
- TRBJ2-2 TRBV30 - CAWSRTGSGELFF TGTGCCTGGAGTAGAACGGGGTCTGGGGAGCTGTTTTTT
- TRBJ1-4 TRBV7-2 TRBD1 CASSTGTGDEKLFF TGTGCCAGCAGCACCGGGACAGGGGATGAAAAACTGTTTTTT
few TRBJ1-5 TRBV19 - CASSVPPVQPQHF TGTGCCAGTAGTGTGCCCCCGGTTCAGCCCCAGCATTTT
once TRBJ2-5 TRBV19 TRBD2 CASSIRSAGGETQYF TGTGCCAGTAGTATTAGGTCCGCGGGGGGAGAGACCCAGTACTTC
- TRBJ1-1 TRBV30 - CAWSNVGLGGDTEAFF TGTGCCTGGAGTAACGTTGGTTTGGGAGGAGACACTGAAGCTTTCTTT
- TRBJ2-5 TRBV6-5 TRBD2 CASCGDDREDQYF TGTGCCAGTTGCGGGGACGATCGGGAGGACCAGTACTTC
- TRBJ1-6 TRBV27 - CASSLSRGGMDSYNSPLHF TGTGCCAGCAGTTTATCGAGGGGGGGGATGGACTCCTATAATTCACCCCTCCACTTT
- TRBJ1-2 TRBV6-1 - CASSETPGNLGYGYTF TGTGCCAGCAGTGAGACCCCAGGGAATTTAGGCTATGGCTACACCTTC
- TRBJ1-2 TRBV27 TRBD1 CASSPIGTGYYGYTF TGTGCCAGCAGTCCAATTGGGACAGGGTACTATGGCTACACCTTC
- TRBJ2-3 TRBV18 TRBD2 CASSPGGADTQYF TGTGCCAGCTCACCAGGGGGGGCAGATACGCAGTATTTT
- TRBJ2-3 TRBV6-5 - CASSSLARADTQYF TGTGCCAGCAGTTCTCTAGCGAGAGCAGATACGCAGTATTTT
- TRBJ2-2 TRBV2 TRBD1 CASSDQGQGLPRTGELFF TGTGCCAGCAGTGACCAGGGACAGGGACTACCCCGTACCGGGGAGCTGTTTTTT
- TRBJ1-2 TRBV11-2 - CASSSTTAANYGYTF TGTGCCAGCAGCTCAACGACGGCGGCTAACTATGGCTACACCTTC
- TRBJ2-2 TRBV6-4 TRBD1 CASSPGGARTGELFF TGTGCCAGCAGCCCAGGGGGCGCACGAACCGGGGAGCTGTTTTTT
- TRBJ1-1 TRBV5-1 - CASSSAGVLNTEAFF TGCGCCAGCAGCTCAGCAGGGGTCTTGAACACTGAAGCTTTCTTT
- TRBJ1-4 TRBV5-5 - CASSYLGEKLFF TGTGCCAGCAGCTACCTAGGAGAAAAACTGTTTTTT
many TRBJ1-2 TRBV19 - CASSLDGDYGYTF TGTGCCAGTAGCTTGGACGGGGACTATGGCTACACCTTC
- TRBJ1-5 TRBV30 - CAWSGGDNQPQHF TGTGCCTGGAGTGGCGGAGACAATCAGCCCCAGCATTTT
once TRBJ1-1 TRBV10-2 - CASSETGSPEAFF TGCGCCAGCAGTGAAACAGGGTCCCCTGAAGCTTTCTTT
- TRBJ1-3 TRBV2 - CASQAQGGNTIYF TGTGCCAGTCAAGCTCAGGGAGGAAACACCATATATTTT
once TRBJ1-6 TRBV7-3 - CASSLVHANSSPLHF TGTGCCAGCAGCTTAGTCCACGCGAACAGTTCACCCCTCCACTTT
- TRBJ1-1 TRBV6-5 TRBD1 CASTRRQGSTEAFF TGTGCCAGCACCCGACGACAGGGATCTACTGAAGCTTTCTTT
- TRBJ2-3 TRBV10-3 - CAIKGGTDTQYF TGTGCCATCAAAGGGGGCACAGATACGCAGTATTTT
- TRBJ2-7 TRBV14 TRBD1 CASSQDRGQGYEQYF TGTGCCAGCAGCCAAGATAGGGGACAGGGGTACGAGCAGTACTTC
- TRBJ1-2 TRBV7-8 - CASSPRSHGYTF TGTGCCAGCAGCCCCCGTTCCCATGGCTACACCTTC
- TRBJ1-4 TRBV19 - CASNPTGNEKLFF TGTGCCAGTAACCCCACGGGTAATGAAAAACTGTTTTTT
- TRBJ2-1 TRBV30 TRBD1 CAWSAGQGVNEQFF TGTGCCTGGAGTGCCGGACAGGGGGTGAATGAGCAGTTCTTC
- TRBJ1-4 TRBV15 - CATSRPRDTAGELFF TGTGCCACCAGCAGACCCCGGGACACCGCTGGGGAACTGTTTTTT